The 12 T cell receptor beta chains below come from one sample, sequenced in a study of OX40 agonist ivuxolimab in advanced cancers. The protocol was immunoSEQ multiplex PCR, while the TCRdb copy is restricted to in-frame clones and leaves out a portion. The top ten hold 1.5% to 2% of the sample, which has tens of thousands of clones, under 90% seen once. The sequences come from CD4+ or CD8+ T cells sorted from blood, collected in a trial of the OX40 agonist ivuxolimab. Receptors were obtained from an adult with an advanced solid tumor such as melanoma, head and neck, liver or kidney cancer.

The chain has TRBV14 and TRBJ2-7, with D uncertain. Trimming removed 4 bases at V and 5 bases at J, with 18 bases between. The CDR3 contains 15 residues. Looked up from germline, CDR1 is SGHDN and CDR2 is FVKESK. As DNA, the CDR3 is TGTGCCAGCAGCCGAAGGGTGTCCGGTAGGGACGAGCAGTACTTC. It is translated as CASSRRVSGRDEQYF.

The gene calls are TRBV18 and TRBJ1-6; 7 positions match TRBD1. The CDR3 loop spans 15 amino acids. The germline gives CDR1 KGHSH, CDR2 LQKENI. The V and J ends lost 4 bases and 3 bases, in that order; junction bases with no gene match: 3. The CDR3 region is CASSLQGHYNSPLHF. The CDR3 coding sequence is TGTGCCAGCTCACTACAGGGGCACTATAATTCACCCCTCCACTTT.

This clone was detected only a few times. The J gene is TRBJ2-3, the V gene TRBV6-1; 10 bases match TRBD2. Losses at the gene ends were 9 bases for V and 6 bases for J; bases not matched to a gene: 6. The CDR3 length is 13 residues. The germline CDR1 and CDR2 sequences are MNHNS and SASEGT. The CDR3 spells CASPSGGADTQYF. The CDR3 nucleotides read TGTGCCAGTCCTAGCGGGGGCGCTGATACGCAGTATTTT.

The genes are TRBV7-3 and TRBJ1-4; a possible D gene is TRBD1 (5 bases). Trimming left V 5 bases short and J 5 bases short, with 12 bases between. The CDR3 has 14 amino acids. Germline V gives CDR1 SGHTA, CDR2 FQGTGA. The chain's CDR3 is CASSPDSWNEKLFF. Written as DNA, the CDR3 is TGTGCCAGCAGCCCCGACAGTTGGAATGAAAAACTGTTTTTT.

The CDR3 region has the DNA TGTGCCAGCAGAGACAGGGGAAAAAGTTCACCCCTCCACTTT. This gives the protein CASRDRGKSSPLHF. The chain employs TRBV25-1 and TRBJ1-6, with 8 nucleotides matching TRBD1. Germline CDR1 reads MGHDK; CDR2 reads SYGVNS. The junction had 7 bases not matched to a gene; V was cut back by 6 bases and J by 9 bases. The CDR3 loop spans 14 amino acids.

V usage is TRBV18 and J usage is TRBJ1-4; 10 bases align to TRBD1. The CDR3 length is 14 residues. The germline gives CDR1 KGHSH, CDR2 LQKENI. The junction had 5 bases not matched to a gene; V was cut back by 6 bases and J by 7 bases. CDR3 amino acids: CASSMTGGREKLFF. CDR3 DNA sequence: TGTGCCAGCTCGATGACAGGGGGCCGTGAAAAACTGTTTTTT.

V usage is TRBV18 and J usage is TRBJ1-1; D unresolved. CDR3 length equals 13 residues. Per the germline V gene, CDR1 is KGHSH and CDR2 is LQKENI. V shed 3 bases and J shed 6 bases, with 11 bases lying between them. This CDR3 is CASSPVDWAEAFF. The CDR3 nucleotides read TGTGCCAGCTCACCCGTGGACTGGGCTGAAGCTTTCTTT.

The chain couples TRBV7-8 to TRBJ1-1; D gene uncertain. The CDR3 length is 14 residues. From germline, CDR1 is SGHVS and CDR2 FQNEAQ. The V and J ends lost 1 base and 1 base respectively, with 7 bases between them. CDR3 sequence (DNA): TGTGCCAGCAGCTTAGGGTTGTGGAACACTGAAGCTTTCTTT. This sequence encodes CASSLGLWNTEAFF.

The J gene is TRBJ1-2, the V gene TRBV10-3; no clear D. V lost 0 bases to trimming and J lost 6 bases, with 11 bases between them. Germline loops: CDR1 ENHRY, CDR2 SYGVKD. This CDR3 is built from 14 residues. The CDR3 loop reads CAISESTRVDGYTF. The CDR3 DNA reads TGTGCCATCAGTGAGTCGACTCGGGTAGATGGCTACACCTTC.

This chain uses TRBV6-1 with TRBJ1-1, with 8 nucleotides matching TRBD1. CDR3 size: 13 residues. The ends lost 6 bases at V and 10 bases at J; junction bases unmatched: 10. The germline gives CDR1 MNHNS, CDR2 SASEGT. The CDR3 nucleotides read TGTGCCAGCAGGACAGGGGTCCCTGCACCAGCTTTCTTT. Its translation is CASRTGVPAPAFF.

The chain carries TRBV6-5 and TRBJ1-1; 7 bases agree with TRBD1. The CDR3 extends over 13 amino acids. The trim removed 6 bases at V and 7 bases at J, leaving 8 bases unmatched. Germline CDR1 reads MNHEY; CDR2 reads SVGAGI. CDR3 residues: CASSKTGEFEAFF. In DNA form, the CDR3 reads TGTGCCAGCAGCAAAACAGGGGAGTTTGAAGCTTTCTTT.

The chain joins TRBV29-1 to TRBJ2-1; D remains ambiguous. This CDR3 spans 14 amino acids. The germline V and J ends were trimmed by 2 bases and 0 bases, with 8 bases remaining between them. Germline V gives CDR1 SQVTM, CDR2 ANQGSEA. CDR3 nucleotide sequence: TGCAGCGTTGAAATACAGAGCTCCTACAATGAGCAGTTCTTC. Translating gives CSVEIQSSYNEQFF.